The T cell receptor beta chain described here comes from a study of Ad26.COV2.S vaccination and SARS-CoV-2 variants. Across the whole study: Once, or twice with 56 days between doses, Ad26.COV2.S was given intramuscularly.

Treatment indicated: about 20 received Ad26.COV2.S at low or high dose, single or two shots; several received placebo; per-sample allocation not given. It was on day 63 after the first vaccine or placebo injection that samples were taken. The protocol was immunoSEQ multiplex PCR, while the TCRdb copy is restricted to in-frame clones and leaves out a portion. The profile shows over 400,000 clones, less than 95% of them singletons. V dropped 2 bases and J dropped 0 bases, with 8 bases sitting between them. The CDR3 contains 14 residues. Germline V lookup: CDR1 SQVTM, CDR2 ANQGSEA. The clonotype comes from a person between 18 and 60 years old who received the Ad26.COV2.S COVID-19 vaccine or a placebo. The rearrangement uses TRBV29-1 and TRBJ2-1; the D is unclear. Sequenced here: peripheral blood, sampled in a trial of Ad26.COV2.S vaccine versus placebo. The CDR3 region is CSVEWLPSYNEQFF. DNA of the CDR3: TGCAGCGTTGAATGGCTACCCTCCTACAATGAGCAGTTCTTC.